These T cell receptor beta chains were read from a single sample in a study of regulatory and conventional T cells in RAG deficiency. The assay was immunoSEQ multiplex PCR, and TCRdb's table has in-frame clones only and misses some. Of roughly 28,000 clones in the sample, over 80% were seen once. This sample also appeared in a second study, on regulatory T cells.

Sequenced input: Tregs sorted from blood. The receptor source for this set is a human donor in good health. The CDR3 runs from the conserved cysteine through the conserved F or W. The D gene is left open where the match is weak. Some rows have no size entry. The others give once, few or many, or a class for an expanded clone.

D gene,clone size,V gene,J gene,CDR3 DNA,CDR3 protein
NA,once,TRBV5-1,TRBJ2-2,TGCGCCAGCAGTTTGGCGGGGAGGAACACCGGGGAGCTGTTTTTT,CASSLAGRNTGELFF
NA,NA,TRBV30,TRBJ1-2,TGTGCCTGGAGTGTAGGCGGTGGGGGTTTGGATGGCTACACCTTC,CAWSVGGGGLDGYTF
TRBD1,NA,TRBV18,TRBJ1-3,TGTGCCAGCTCAGCCGGACAGGGTGGAAGGAACACCATATATTTT,CASSAGQGGRNTIYF
TRBD1,NA,TRBV5-1,TRBJ2-7,TGCGCCAGCAGCTTACCGGGACAGGGCTACGAGCAGTACTTC,CASSLPGQGYEQYF
NA,NA,TRBV18,TRBJ2-5,TGTGCCAGCTCAGACAACAGGGGGGGAGAGACCCAGTACTTC,CASSDNRGGETQYF
TRBD2,NA,TRBV12-5,TRBJ2-7,TGTGCTAGTGGGAACCTAGCGGCGGGCGAGCAGTACTTC,CASGNLAAGEQYF
NA,NA,TRBV5-8,TRBJ2-1,TGTGCCAGCAGCTTGGAACGAGTCGGGGTGGTCTTC,CASSLERVGVVF
TRBD2,NA,TRBV4-1,TRBJ2-1,TGCGCCAGCAGCCCGGTCGCGCGGGGGGTTACGAATGAGCAGTTCTTC,CASSPVARGVTNEQFF
TRBD1,NA,TRBV5-4,TRBJ1-2,TGTGCCAGCAGCTTATGGAGGGACAGGGGGCGCCTTAACTATGGCTACACCTTC,CASSLWRDRGRLNYGYTF
TRBD2,few,TRBV5-5,TRBJ2-2,TGTGCCAGCAGCCCCGCGAGTACCGGGGGGACCTACACCGGGGAGCTGTTTTTT,CASSPASTGGTYTGELFF
NA,NA,TRBV19,TRBJ1-2,TGTGCCAGTAGTCAATTGGGCGTCCCCGCTAACTATGGCTACACCTTC,CASSQLGVPANYGYTF
NA,NA,TRBV6-1,TRBJ2-5,TGTGCCAGCAGTAAAGGGGGCGGGGGCGGCTTCCAAGAGACCCAGTACTTC,CASSKGGGGGFQETQYF
NA,few,TRBV30,TRBJ2-3,TGTGCCTGGAGTACTCCCGCCTCAGATACGCAGTATTTT,CAWSTPASDTQYF
NA,NA,TRBV5-1,TRBJ2-5,TGCGCCAGCAGCCCCAGACCGCAAGAGACCCAGTACTTC,CASSPRPQETQYF
NA,NA,TRBV30,TRBJ2-1,TGTGCCTGGAGTAAAGGGGGCTCCTACAATGAGCAGTTCTTC,CAWSKGGSYNEQFF
TRBD1,NA,TRBV6-6,TRBJ2-5,TGTGCCAGCAGTTACCGGGACAGGGGGCAAGAGACCCAGTACTTC,CASSYRDRGQETQYF
TRBD2,NA,TRBV9,TRBJ2-4,TGTGCCAGCAGCACTAGCGGGGTCCGGGAGGCTCAGTACTTC,CASSTSGVREAQYF